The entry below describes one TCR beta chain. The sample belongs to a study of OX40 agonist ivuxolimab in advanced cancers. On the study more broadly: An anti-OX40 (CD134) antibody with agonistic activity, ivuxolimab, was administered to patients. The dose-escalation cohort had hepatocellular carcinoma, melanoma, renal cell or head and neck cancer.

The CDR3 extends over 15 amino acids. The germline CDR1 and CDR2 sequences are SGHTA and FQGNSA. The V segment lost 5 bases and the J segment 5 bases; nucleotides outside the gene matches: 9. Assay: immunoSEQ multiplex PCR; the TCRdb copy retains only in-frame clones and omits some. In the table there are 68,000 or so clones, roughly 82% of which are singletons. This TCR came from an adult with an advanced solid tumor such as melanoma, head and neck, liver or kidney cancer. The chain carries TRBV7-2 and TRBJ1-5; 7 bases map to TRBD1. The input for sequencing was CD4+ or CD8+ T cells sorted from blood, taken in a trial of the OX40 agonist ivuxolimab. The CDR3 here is CASSQGGAAYQPQHF. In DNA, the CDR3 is TGTGCCAGCAGCCAGGGGGGGGCCGCCTATCAGCCCCAGCATTTT.